This entry lists 18 T cell receptor beta chains sequenced from one sample in a study of long-term antiretroviral therapy in people with HIV. Run at survey level, the immunoSEQ assay was version v3.0. The repertoire was sequenced with immunoSEQ multiplex PCR; TCRdb's copy has only in-frame clones and lacks some. The sample carries fewer than 20,000 clones, around 84% recorded once. The sequences come from unsorted PBMCs, collected 0.1 years after starting antiretroviral therapy. These receptors originate from a man aged 18 to 30 with HIV.

This clone was recorded once. The chain joins TRBV4-3 to TRBJ2-1; 8 bases align to TRBD1. Germline CDR1 LGHNA, CDR2 YSLEER. The CDR3 length is 13 residues. V gave up 3 bases and J gave up 9 bases; unmatched junction bases: 4. CDR3 DNA: TGCGCCAGCAGCCACAGGGGGCGCGTTGAGCAGTTCTTC. Protein product: CASSHRGRVEQFF.

The CDR3 DNA follows: TGTGCTAGTGGCTACTTCGCGGGGGGAAGGGATCCCGGGGAGCTGTTTTTT. Translating it yields CASGYFAGGRDPGELFF. J is TRBJ2-2 and V is TRBV12-5, with 8 bases matching TRBD2. CDR1 LGHNT and CDR2 FRNRAP come from the germline V gene. The J segment lost 6 bases and the V segment lost 6 bases, leaving 15 bases of the junction unmatched. The CDR3 has 17 residues.

V gene TRBV7-9 combines with J gene TRBJ2-7; TRBD1 agrees at 7 bases. Per germline, CDR1 SEHNR and CDR2 FQNEAQ (reference sequence). The trim removed 6 bases at V and 2 bases at J, leaving 13 bases unmatched. This CDR3 contains 16 residues. The CDR3 is CASSYPTGPGTYEQYF. CDR3 bases: TGTGCCAGCAGTTATCCGACAGGGCCAGGGACCTACGAGCAGTACTTC.

The rearrangement joins TRBV7-6 to TRBJ2-7; D gene uncertain. This CDR3 comprises 14 residues. Looked up from germline, CDR1 is SGHVS and CDR2 is FNYEAQ. Trimming left V 5 bases short and J 0 bases short, with 11 bases between. The CDR3 bases are TGTGCCAGCAGCCTTTCGACGGACTCCTACGAGCAGTACTTC. It translates to CASSLSTDSYEQYF.

The J gene is TRBJ2-7, the V gene TRBV6-5; no reliable D call. Germline V gives CDR1 MNHEY, CDR2 SVGAGI. The CDR3 is 13 amino acids. V lost 7 bases, J lost 5 bases, and 15 bases lay in between. CDR3 in amino acids: CASKPPLRDEQYF. The CDR3 DNA sequence: TGTGCCAGCAAACCGCCCTTAAGAGACGAGCAGTACTTC.

This clone was counted a single time. The V gene is TRBV5-5, the J gene TRBJ2-7; D perhaps matches TRBD1 (7 bases). This CDR3 is built from 15 residues. V lost 5 bases and J 6 bases, leaving 21 bases between the germline ends. Germline CDR1 SGHKS, CDR2 YYEKEE (reference sequence). CDR3: CASSLTEGTAGEQYF. CDR3 nucleotide sequence: TGTGCCAGCAGTCTAACGGAAGGGACAGCGGGCGAGCAGTACTTC.

The chain uses TRBV7-9 and TRBJ2-1, with D unclear. Germline V lookup: CDR1 SEHNR, CDR2 FQNEAQ (reference sequence). Trimming removed 5 bases from V and 3 bases from J, with 17 bases in between. This CDR3 has 16 amino acids. The DNA for the CDR3 is TGTGCCAGCAGCCTCCTGCCGGGTCTCGACTACAATGAGCAGTTCTTC. It codes for CASSLLPGLDYNEQFF. Variable domain in full (rest from reference TRBV7-9 and TRBJ2-1): DTGVSQNPRHKITKRGQNVTFRCDPISEHNRLYWYRQTLGQGPEFLTYFQNEAQLEKSRLLSDRFSAERPKGSFSTLEIQRTEQGDSAMYLCASSLLPGLDYNEQFFGPGTRLTVL.

The genes are TRBV19 and TRBJ1-2; unclear D gene. The V end lost 8 bases, the J end lost 4 bases, and 5 bases lay between the germline ends. Germline assignment: CDR1 LNHDA and CDR2 SQIVND (reference sequence). The CDR3 spans 10 residues. CDR3 coding DNA: TGTGCCAGTTTCGGCTATGGCTACACCTTC. It translates to CASFGYGYTF.

The rearrangement links TRBV19 to TRBJ1-1; D may be TRBD1 (6 bases). From germline, CDR1 is LNHDA and CDR2 SQIVND (reference sequence). V was trimmed by 3 bases and J by 6 bases, leaving 17 bases between them. CDR3 length: 15 amino acids. CDR3 loop: CASSIGGGALAEAFF. CDR3 DNA: TGTGCCAGTAGTATCGGTGGGGGGGCTCTGGCTGAAGCTTTCTTT.

This clone has more than one count but fewer than ten. The chain recombines TRBV30 with TRBJ1-2, with D unclear. The CDR3 runs to 12 residues. The V end was cut by 0 bases, the J end by 4 bases, with 6 bases between. CDR1 and CDR2 (germline): GTSNPN, SVGIG (reference sequence). CDR3 nucleotide sequence: TGTGCCTGGAGTGTAGCGAGCTATGGCTACACCTTC. Encoded protein: CAWSVASYGYTF.

J is TRBJ2-1 and V is TRBV7-2; unclear D gene. Trimming cost V 5 bases and J 9 bases, with 14 bases left between them. Germline CDR1 reads SGHTA; CDR2 reads FQGNSA. The CDR3 is made up of 13 amino acids. CDR3 loop: CASSTLFGAEQFF. CDR3 DNA sequence: TGTGCCAGCAGCACCCTCTTCGGAGCTGAGCAGTTCTTC.

The gene calls are TRBV5-8 and TRBJ1-5, with D tentatively TRBD1 (5 bases). The CDR3 covers 17 residues. Germline-derived CDR1 and CDR2 are SGHTS and YDEGEE. V was pared by 4 bases and J by 5 bases, with 22 bases between. CDR3: CASSPPPTGGGHQPQHF. CDR3 sequence (DNA): TGTGCCAGCAGCCCCCCTCCCACTGGGGGTGGGCATCAGCCCCAGCATTTT.

This chain uses TRBV9 with TRBJ2-1, with TRBD2 matching 8 bases. V shed 2 bases and J 6 bases; nucleotides not matched to a gene: 10. The germline CDR1 and CDR2 sequences are SGDLS and YYNGEE. The length of the CDR3 is 16 residues. CDR3 amino acids: CASSVSGGGGINEQFF. The CDR3 coding sequence is TGTGCCAGCAGCGTTTCGGGGGGGGGAGGGATCAATGAGCAGTTCTTC.

This sequence joins TRBV7-8 and TRBJ1-6, with TRBD1 as a possible D gene (6 bases). The CDR3 runs 16 residues. The V end lost 1 base, the J end lost 2 bases, and 9 bases lay between the germline ends. The germline V gene has CDR1 SGHVS and CDR2 FQNEAQ. In nucleotides, the CDR3 is TGTGCCAGCAGCTTAGTCCAGGGGACCTATAATTCACCCCTCCACTTT. Its protein product is CASSLVQGTYNSPLHF. Together with reference TRBV7-8 and TRBJ1-6, the CDR3 gives the full variable domain: GAGVSQSPRYKVAKRGQDVALRCDPISGHVSLFWYQQALGQGPEFLTYFQNEAQLDKSGLPSDRFFAERPEGSVSTLKIQRTQQEDSAVYLCASSLVQGTYNSPLHFGNGTRLTVT.

Only a few counts were recorded for this clone. This chain uses TRBV6-5 with TRBJ1-6, with D hard to call. CDR1 MNHEY and CDR2 SVGAGI come from the germline V gene. CDR3 length equals 14 residues. Deletions cut 4 bases from V and 8 bases from J, with 12 bases between. CDR3 nucleotide sequence: TGTGCCAGCAGTTGGGCAGGAGGTGATTCACCCCTCCACTTT. Translated, it gives CASSWAGGDSPLHF.

V and J are TRBV30 and TRBJ1-1, with D maybe TRBD1 (5 bases). The CDR3 has 20 amino acids. V dropped 3 bases and J dropped 5 bases, with 34 bases sitting between them. CDR1 and CDR2 from the germline V gene are GTSNPN and SVGIG (reference sequence). CDR3 nucleotides: TGTGCCTGGAGGGACCGTACGTGGGTGCGGGAACCCCGAGGGGCGACTGAAGCTTTCTTT. Residues: CAWRDRTWVREPRGATEAFF.

V usage is TRBV5-6 and J usage is TRBJ2-2; unclear D gene. The CDR3 length is 13 residues. Trimming cost V 0 bases and J 2 bases, with 2 bases left between them. Germline V CDR1 and CDR2: SGHDT, YYEEEE. CDR3 loop: CASSLVNTGELFF. The CDR3 DNA sequence: TGTGCCAGCAGCTTGGTCAACACCGGGGAGCTGTTTTTT. Complete variable domain (other parts from reference TRBV5-6 and TRBJ2-2): DAGVTQSPTHLIKTRGQQVTLRCSPKSGHDTVSWYQQALGQGPQFIFQYYEEEERQRGNFPDRFSGHQFPNYSSELNVNALLLGDSALYLCASSLVNTGELFFGEGSRLTVL.

The chain employs TRBV28 and TRBJ2-1; 9 nucleotides line up with TRBD2. The CDR3 contains 16 residues. V shed 6 bases and J 9 bases; nucleotides not matched to a gene: 15. CDR1 is MDHEN and CDR2 is SYDVKM in the germline V gene. The CDR3 here is CASSAGLAGFQSEQFF. CDR3 sequence (DNA): TGTGCCAGCAGCGCGGGGCTAGCGGGGTTTCAGAGTGAGCAGTTCTTC.